Following are 5 T cell receptor beta chains from one sample sequenced in a study of molecular identifiers for immune sequencing clone quantification. TCRdb passed the PCR reads through MiXCR, listing each CDR3 protein once. This repertoire shows around 480,000 distinct CDR3 sequences, about 21% found once; its top ten account for 0.7% to 1%. The sequenced material came from naive CD8+ T cells from blood, with Jurkat cell RNA spiked in. Subset of the sample: FACS-sorted CD8+CD4-CCR7+CD45RA+ naive T cells. The receptors shown here come from a human donor in good health. Some libraries in this study had Jurkat cell RNA spiked in.

This clonotype was seen repeatedly, ten times or more. V is TRBV6-2 or TRBV6-3 and J is TRBJ1-1; D is ambiguous. Per the germline V gene, CDR1 is MNHEY and CDR2 is SVGEGT. The CDR3 length is 15 residues. V dropped 0 bases and J dropped 6 bases, with 14 bases sitting between them. Here the CDR3 reads CASSYSRRWNPEAFF. The CDR3, as DNA: TGTGCCAGCAGTTACTCCCGACGTTGGAATCCTGAAGCTTTCTTT.

This clonotype was detected a few times. The rearrangement uses TRBV24-1 and TRBJ2-1; TRBD2 aligns across 10 bases. V shed 5 bases, J shed 5 bases, and the junction held 2 bases outside the gene matches. CDR1 is KGHDR and CDR2 is SFDVKD in the germline V gene. This CDR3 has 14 amino acids. The CDR3 reads CATSGLAGNNEQFF. The CDR3 DNA follows: TGTGCCACCAGTGGACTAGCGGGCAACAATGAGCAGTTCTTC.

Remarks on this clonotype: A clone one base away is much larger, so this may be a read error. Lacking the conserved final phenylalanine or tryptophan, this CDR3 likely reflects a read error. The chain couples TRBV10-3 to TRBJ2-7, with 7 bases matching TRBD1. This CDR3 has 12 amino acids. Losses at the gene ends were 5 bases for V and 2 bases for J; bases not matched to a gene: 0. Germline CDR1 ENHRY, CDR2 SYGVKD. In DNA, the CDR3 is TGTGCCATCAGTACAGGGGCCTACGAGCAGTACCTC. Translating gives CAISTGAYEQYL.

This clonotype was seen more than once but under ten times. The CDR3 here is CASSQNSNEQFF. The DNA for the CDR3 is TGTGCCAGCAGCCAGAACAGCAATGAGCAGTTCTTC. This rearrangement joins TRBV7-9 to TRBJ2-1; D not certain. V was trimmed by 5 bases and J by 6 bases, leaving 8 bases between them. The germline V gene encodes CDR1 SEHNR and CDR2 FQNEAQ (reference sequence). The length of the CDR3 is 12 residues.

The table lists this clonotype with many counts. This chain joins TRBV4-3 and TRBJ1-3; no firm D call. CDR3 length equals 15 residues. Germline V lookup: CDR1 LGHNA, CDR2 YSLEER. V was trimmed by 4 bases and J by 2 bases, leaving 12 bases between them. CDR3 in DNA: TGCGCCAGCAGCCCTGATATCAGCGCTGGAAACACCATATATTTT. This encodes CASSPDISAGNTIYF.